This T cell receptor (beta chain) was identified during a study of beta chain features in type 1 diabetes. Many counts were recorded for this clone. The same CDR3 can be traced to other DNA sequences in this sample. The collection from each donor was one heparinised blood draw averaging roughly 110 mL. Markers CD45RO/CCR7/CD25/CD127/CD95/CD27 served to sort CD4+ naive, central memory, regulatory and stem cell-like memory cells. Germline V gene lookup returns CDR1 SGHVS and CDR2 FNYEAQ. The CDR3 sequence is 13 residues long. V lost 4 bases, J lost 2 bases, and 8 bases lay in between. Expressed TCRB transcripts got sequenced, as all isolated RNA was reverse transcribed. The protocol was immunoSEQ multiplex PCR, while the TCRdb copy is restricted to in-frame clones and leaves out a portion. Of around 340,000 clones listed, 6.5% to 10% were seen once; the top ten hold roughly 0.44%.

Material: central memory CD4+ T cells from blood. The sequence came from a woman younger than 35 in good health. V gene TRBV7-6 combines with J gene TRBJ1-1, with D possibly TRBD1 on 5 matching bases. The CDR3 reads CASSSDTNTEAFF. The DNA for the CDR3 is TGTGCCAGCAGCTCGGACACAAACACTGAAGCTTTCTTT. Full variable domain (rest looked up from reference TRBV7-6 and TRBJ1-1): GAGVSQSPRYKVTKRGQDVALRCDPISGHVSLYWYRQALGQGPEFLTYFNYEAQQDKSGLPNDRFSAERPEGSISTLTIQRTEQRDSAMYRCASSSDTNTEAFFGQGTRLTVV.